This T cell receptor (beta chain) is drawn from a study of T-cell memory formation after mild COVID-19. Study-wide findings and caveats: While clones contracting from day 15 to 85 were balanced between CD4 and CD8, later expanders leaned CD4+. Second-wave clones with a day 37 peak had unconfirmed SARS-CoV-2 specificity. Mainly CM and EM harbored the contracting CD4+ clones; mainly EMRA harbored the CD8+ ones.

The CDR3 spans 13 residues. Trimming shortened V by 5 bases and J by 3 bases, and 10 bases separated the two germline ends. Germline V lookup: CDR1 SGHTA, CDR2 FQGNSA. To note about this clonotype: Its antigen is not identified.

MiXCR was run by TCRdb on the 5' RACE reads, yielding one entry per CDR3 protein. The sample has about 410,000 distinct CDR3 sequences; 20% to 30% are singletons. The origin of this receptor is an adult woman who had mild COVID-19 (a few samples of this study predate the infection). Cell type and time point are not known. The genes are TRBV7-2 and TRBJ1-1, with D perhaps TRBD1 (5 bases). Material for sequencing was PBMCs or a T cell subset sorted from them (not recorded which). The CDR3 nucleotides read TGTGCCAGCAGCACGGGAGGGGACACTGAAGCTTTCTTT. As protein: CASSTGGDTEAFF. Variable domain in full (rest from reference TRBV7-2 and TRBJ1-1): GAGVSQSPSNKVTEKGKDVELRCDPISGHTALYWYRQSLGQGLEFLIYFQGNSAPDKSGLPSDRFSAERTGGSVSTLTIQRTQQEDSAVYLCASSTGGDTEAFFGQGTRLTVV.